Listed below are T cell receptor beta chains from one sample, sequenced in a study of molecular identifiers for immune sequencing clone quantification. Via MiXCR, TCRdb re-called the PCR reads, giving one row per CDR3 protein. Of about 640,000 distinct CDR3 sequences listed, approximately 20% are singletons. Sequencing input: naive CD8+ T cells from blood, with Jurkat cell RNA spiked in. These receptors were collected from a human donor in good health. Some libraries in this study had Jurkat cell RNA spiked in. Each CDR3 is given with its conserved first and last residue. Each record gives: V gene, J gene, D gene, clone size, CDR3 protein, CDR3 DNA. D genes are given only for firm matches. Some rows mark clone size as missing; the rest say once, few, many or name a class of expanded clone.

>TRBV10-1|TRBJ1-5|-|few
CASSELRAQHF
TGCGCCAGCAGTGAACTCCGGGCCCAGCATTTT
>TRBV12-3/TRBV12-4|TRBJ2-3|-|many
CASSPGVGADTQYF
TGTGCCAGCAGTCCAGGGGTCGGGGCAGATACGCAGTATTTT
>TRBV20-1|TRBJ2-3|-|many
CSARVFGSSTDTQYF
TGCAGTGCTAGAGTCTTTGGAAGTAGCACAGATACGCAGTATTTT
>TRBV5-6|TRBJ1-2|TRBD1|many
CASSSGTGAHYGYTF
TGTGCCAGCAGCTCCGGGACAGGTGCTCACTATGGCTACACCTTC
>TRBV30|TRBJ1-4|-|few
CAWSVLGEKLFF
TGTGCCTGGAGTGTCCTCGGAGAAAAACTGTTTTTT
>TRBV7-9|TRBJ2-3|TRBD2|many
CASRTGLSIEDTQYF
TGTGCCAGCAGGACGGGACTATCCATTGAAGATACGCAGTATTTT
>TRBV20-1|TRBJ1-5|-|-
CSARDSVAAPGQPQHF
TGCAGTGCTAGAGATAGTGTTGCGGCGCCGGGTCAGCCCCAGCATTTT
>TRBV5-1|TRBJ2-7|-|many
CSLTDGAGEQYF
TGCTCCCTCACAGATGGGGCGGGTGAGCAGTACTTC
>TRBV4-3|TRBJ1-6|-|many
CASSRLRESGNSPLHF
TGCGCCAGCAGCCGTTTACGGGAGTCCGGTAATTCACCCCTCCACTTT
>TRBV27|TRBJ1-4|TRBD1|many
CASSFVAGTGIEKLFF
TGTGCCAGCAGTTTCGTGGCCGGGACAGGGATTGAAAAACTGTTTTTT
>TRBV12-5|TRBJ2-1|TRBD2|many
CASGLISGGPNEQFF
TGTGCTAGTGGTTTGATCAGCGGGGGGCCCAATGAGCAGTTCTTC
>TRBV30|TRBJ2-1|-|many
CAIKSLPHEQFF
TGTGCCATCAAGTCACTCCCCCATGAGCAGTTCTTC
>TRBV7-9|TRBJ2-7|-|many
CASSLKGTYEQYF
TGTGCCAGCAGCTTAAAAGGCACCTACGAGCAGTACTTC
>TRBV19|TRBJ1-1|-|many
CASSIDVGLNTEAFF
TGTGCCAGTAGTATAGATGTGGGACTTAACACTGAAGCTTTCTTT
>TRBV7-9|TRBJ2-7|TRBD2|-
CASSTALAGVWEQYF
TGTGCCAGCAGCACCGCTCTGGCGGGAGTATGGGAGCAGTACTTC
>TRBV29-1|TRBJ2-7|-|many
CSVGPVSYEQYF
TGCAGCGTTGGCCCCGTCTCATACGAGCAGTACTTC
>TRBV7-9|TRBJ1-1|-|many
CASSLRVDAFF
TGTGCCAGCAGCTTACGGGTTGACGCTTTCTTT
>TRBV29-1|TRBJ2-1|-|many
CSVVQLGEQFF
TGCAGCGTTGTCCAGTTGGGTGAGCAGTTCTTC
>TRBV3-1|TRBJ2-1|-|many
CASSQVVAAPNNEQFF
TGTGCCAGCAGCCAAGTGGTAGCGGCACCCAACAATGAGCAGTTCTTC
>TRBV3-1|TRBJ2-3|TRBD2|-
CASSQDSGGYTDTQYF
TGTGCCAGCAGCCAAGATAGCGGGGGGTACACAGATACGCAGTATTTT
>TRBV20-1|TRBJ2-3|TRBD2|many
CSARVLAGASDTQYF
TGCAGTGCTAGAGTGCTAGCGGGAGCCTCAGATACGCAGTATTTT
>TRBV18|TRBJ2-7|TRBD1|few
CASSPSSRSGTGLRYEQYF
TGTGCCAGCTCACCGAGCTCACGTTCCGGGACAGGGTTACGCTACGAGCAGTACTTC
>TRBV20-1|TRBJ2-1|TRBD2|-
CSAPLAGLYNEQLF
TGCAGTGCTCCTCTAGCGGGCCTCTACAATGAGCAGCTCTTC
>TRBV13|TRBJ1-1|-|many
CASSPPLSLNTEAFF
TGTGCCAGCAGCCCCCCCCTTTCCCTGAACACTGAAGCTTTCTTT
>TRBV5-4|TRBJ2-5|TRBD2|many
CASRLAGHLQETQYF
TGTGCCAGCAGACTAGCGGGGCACCTTCAAGAGACCCAGTACTTC
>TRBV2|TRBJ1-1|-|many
CASSEWVTTEAFF
TGTGCCAGCAGTGAGTGGGTGACCACTGAAGCTTTCTTT
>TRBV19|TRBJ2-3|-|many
CASSTGQSSTDTQYF
TGTGCCAGTAGTACCGGACAGTCTAGCACAGATACGCAGTATTTT
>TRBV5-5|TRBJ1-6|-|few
CASSFGGIDSPLHF
TGTGCCAGCAGCTTTGGAGGGATCGATTCACCCCTCCACTTT
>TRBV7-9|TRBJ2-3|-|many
CASSSAGTHNTDTQYF
TGTGCCAGCAGCTCCGCCGGGACCCATAATACAGATACGCAGTATTTT
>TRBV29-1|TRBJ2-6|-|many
CSVEDRTSSGANVLTF
TGCAGCGTTGAAGACAGAACCAGCTCTGGGGCCAACGTCCTGACTTTC
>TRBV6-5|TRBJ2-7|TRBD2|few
CASRVRGGVPDEQYF
TGTGCCAGCAGGGTTCGGGGGGGCGTGCCGGACGAGCAGTACTTC
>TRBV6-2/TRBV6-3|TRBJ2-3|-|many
CASSYSFPSDTQYF
TGTGCCAGCAGTTACTCGTTCCCTTCAGATACGCAGTATTTT
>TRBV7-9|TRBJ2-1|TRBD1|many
CASSLGTGPVNEQFF
TGTGCCAGCAGCTTGGGGACAGGCCCGGTAAATGAGCAGTTCTTC
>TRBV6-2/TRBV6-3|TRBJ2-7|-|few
CASSYGAGTYEQYF
TGTGCCAGCAGTTACGGAGCAGGGACCTACGAGCAGTACTTC
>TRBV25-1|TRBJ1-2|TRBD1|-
CAGSVIRDSTNYGYTF
TGTGCCGGCAGTGTCATCCGGGACAGCACTAACTATGGCTACACCTTC
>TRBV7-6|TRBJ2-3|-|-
CASSLVFGGGEDTQYF
TGTGCCAGCAGCTTAGTCTTCGGGGGCGGTGAAGATACGCAGTATTTT
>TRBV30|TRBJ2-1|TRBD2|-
CAWSLASGRDEQFF
TGTGCCTGGAGTCTGGCTAGCGGGAGGGATGAGCAGTTCTTC
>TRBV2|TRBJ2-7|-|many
CASSAPPYEQYF
TGTGCCAGCAGTGCCCCCCCCTACGAGCAGTACTTC
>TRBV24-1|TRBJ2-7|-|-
CATSDSSRGTYEQYF
TGTGCCACCAGTGATTCGAGCAGGGGCACGTACGAGCAGTACTTC
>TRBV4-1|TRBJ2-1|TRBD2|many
CASNLLSGRGSYNEQFF
TGCGCCAGCAACCTGCTGAGCGGGAGGGGGTCCTACAATGAGCAGTTCTTC
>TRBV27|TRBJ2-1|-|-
CASSWGAEQFF
TGTGCCAGCAGTTGGGGCGCTGAGCAGTTCTTC
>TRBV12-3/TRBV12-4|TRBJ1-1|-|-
CASSPPTGLEAEAFF
TGTGCCAGCAGTCCCCCTACAGGGCTCGAAGCTGAAGCTTTCTTT
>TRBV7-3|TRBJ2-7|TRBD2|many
CASSLFGGSSDEQYF
TGTGCCAGCAGCTTATTCGGCGGGAGTAGCGACGAGCAGTACTTC
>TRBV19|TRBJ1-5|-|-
CASSSGRGGLSNQPQHF
TGTGCCAGTAGTTCGGGCAGAGGGGGACTTAGCAATCAGCCCCAGCATTTT
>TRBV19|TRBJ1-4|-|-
CASSIVEGLAEKLFF
TGTGCCAGTAGTATAGTAGAGGGGTTGGCTGAAAAACTGTTTTTT
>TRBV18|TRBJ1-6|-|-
CASSPGRDHNSPLHF
TGTGCCAGCTCACCAGGCAGAGACCATAATTCACCCCTCCACTTT
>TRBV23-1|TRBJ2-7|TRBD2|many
CASSGRASGWYEQYF
TGCGCCAGCAGCGGCAGGGCTAGCGGGTGGTACGAGCAGTACTTC
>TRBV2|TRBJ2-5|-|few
CASSDSGSETQYF
TGTGCCAGCAGTGATAGTGGCTCAGAGACCCAGTACTTC
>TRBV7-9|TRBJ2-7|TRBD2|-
CASSLLSGGAFYEQYF
TGTGCCAGCAGCCTCCTCAGCGGGGGGGCCTTTTACGAGCAGTACTTC
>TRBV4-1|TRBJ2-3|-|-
CASSQGSGTPSTDTQYF
TGCGCCAGCAGCCAAGGATCCGGGACGCCGAGCACAGATACGCAGTATTTT
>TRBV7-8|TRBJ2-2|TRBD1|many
CASSLAGQDTGELFF
TGTGCCAGCAGCTTAGCGGGACAGGATACCGGGGAGCTGTTTTTT
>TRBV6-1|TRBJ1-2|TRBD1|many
CASRPGQGHCGYTF
TGTGCCAGCAGACCGGGACAGGGTCACTGTGGCTACACCTTC
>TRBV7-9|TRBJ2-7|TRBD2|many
CASSLTDVRTSGRAYEQYF
TGTGCCAGCAGCTTAACTGACGTGAGGACTAGCGGGAGGGCCTACGAGCAGTACTTC